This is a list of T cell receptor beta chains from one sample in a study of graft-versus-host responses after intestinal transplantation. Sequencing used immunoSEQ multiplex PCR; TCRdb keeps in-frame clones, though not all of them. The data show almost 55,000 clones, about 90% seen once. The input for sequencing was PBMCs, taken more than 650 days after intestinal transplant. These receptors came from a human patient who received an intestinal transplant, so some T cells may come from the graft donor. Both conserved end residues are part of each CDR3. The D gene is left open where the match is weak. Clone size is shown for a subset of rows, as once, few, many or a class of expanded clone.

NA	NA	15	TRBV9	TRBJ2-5	CASSVAGRGQETQYF	TGTGCCAGCAGCGTAGCGGGTCGGGGGCAAGAGACCCAGTACTTC
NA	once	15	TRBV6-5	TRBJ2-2	CASSYGPVATGELFF	TGTGCCAGCAGTTACGGTCCGGTAGCTACCGGGGAGCTGTTTTTT
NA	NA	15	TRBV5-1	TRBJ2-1	CASRRSERNYNEQFF	TGCGCCAGCAGGCGTTCGGAGAGAAACTACAATGAGCAGTTCTTC
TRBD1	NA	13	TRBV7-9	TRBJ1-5	CASSLGQGATNFF	TGTGCCAGCAGCTTAGGGCAGGGGGCAACAAATTTTTTT
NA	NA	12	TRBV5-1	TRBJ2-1	CASSYTDNEQFF	TGCGCCAGCAGTTATACCGACAATGAGCAGTTCTTC
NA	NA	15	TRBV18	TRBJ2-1	CASSPGGARTGDQFF	TGTGCCAGCTCACCTGGCGGGGCTCGTACAGGGGATCAGTTCTTC
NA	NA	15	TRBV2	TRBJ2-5	CASSDLGQGKETQYF	TGTGCCAGCAGTGATCTTGGCCAGGGAAAGGAGACCCAGTACTTC
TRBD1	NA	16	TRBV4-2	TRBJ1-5	CASSQDPDRANQPQHF	TGTGCCAGCAGCCAAGACCCCGACAGGGCTAATCAGCCCCAGCATTTT
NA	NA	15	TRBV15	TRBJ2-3	CATSRDHGGTDTQYF	TGTGCCACCAGCAGAGATCATGGGGGCACGGATACGCAGTATTTT
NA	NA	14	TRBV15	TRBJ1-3	CATSIGVSGNTIYF	TGTGCCACCAGTATTGGGGTATCTGGAAACACCATATATTTT
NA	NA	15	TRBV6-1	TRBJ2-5	CATWRDPTSGGTQYF	TGTGCCACCTGGAGGGACCCCACCTCCGGCGGGACCCAGTACTTC
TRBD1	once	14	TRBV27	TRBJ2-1	CASSIWTGGNEQFF	TGTGCCAGCAGTATTTGGACAGGGGGCAATGAGCAGTTCTTC
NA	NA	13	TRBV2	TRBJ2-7	CASCGGLGYEQYF	TGTGCCAGTTGTGGGGGCTTGGGATACGAGCAGTACTTC
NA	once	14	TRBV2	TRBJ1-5	CASSVTDNRQPQHF	TGTGCCAGCAGTGTAACAGACAATAGGCAGCCCCAGCATTTT
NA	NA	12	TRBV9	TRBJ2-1	CASSHRVNEQFF	TGTGCCAGCAGCCATCGTGTGAATGAGCAGTTCTTC